The 18 T cell receptor beta chains reported below all come from one sample, sequenced in a study of blood T cell repertoires in COVID-19. TCRdb's table, derived via immunoSEQ multiplex PCR, lists solely in-frame clones and lacks some. Of some 280,000 clones detected, 75% to 90% appear once; the ten largest clones hold around 13%. The material sequenced was peripheral blood. Source of these receptors: a woman aged 55-69 years with acute or convalescent COVID-19.

The CDR3: CASSQVRDSSYEQYF. In nucleotides, the CDR3 is TGCGCCAGCAGCCAAGTACGGGACAGCTCCTACGAGCAGTACTTC. The chain is built from TRBV4-1 and TRBJ2-7; the match to TRBD1 covers 7 bases. Looked up from germline, CDR1 is MGHRA and CDR2 is YSYEKL. V lost 1 base, J lost 0 bases, and 3 bases stayed unmatched. CDR3 length equals 15 residues.

The sample holds a few counts of this clone. The chain uses TRBV18 and TRBJ1-1; 7 bases agree with TRBD1. CDR1 is KGHSH and CDR2 is LQKENI in the germline V gene. The CDR3 has 16 amino acids. V lost 0 bases, J lost 5 bases, and 9 bases stayed unmatched. The DNA of the CDR3 is TGTGCCAGCTCACCACCGAATGCAGGGGGAAAGACTGAAGCTTTCTTT. Its protein product is CASSPPNAGGKTEAFF. The entire variable domain, with the rest obtained from reference TRBV18 and TRBJ1-1, is as follows: NAGVMQNPRHLVRRRGQEARLRCSPMKGHSHVYWYRQLPEEGLKFMVYLQKENIIDESGMPKERFSAEFPKEGPSILRIQQVVRGDSAAYFCASSPPNAGGKTEAFFGQGTRLTVV.

The chain has TRBV2 and TRBJ1-1; unclear D gene. This CDR3 spans 11 amino acids. Trimming pared 7 bases from V and 7 bases from J, leaving 10 bases between. Germline CDR1 and CDR2: SNHLY and FYNNEI. CDR3 loop: CASTVRHEAFF. The CDR3 coding sequence is TGTGCCAGCACGGTAAGACATGAAGCTTTCTTT.

The V and J genes are TRBV6-6 and TRBJ2-7, with 9 bases lining up with TRBD1. The CDR3 is 15 residues long. The J segment lost 6 bases and the V segment lost 3 bases, leaving 9 bases of the junction unmatched. The V gene's germline CDR1 is MNHNY and CDR2 SVGAGI (reference sequence). The CDR3 spells CASSYPGQGAGEQYF. The CDR3 DNA is TGTGCCAGCAGTTATCCGGGACAGGGAGCAGGCGAGCAGTACTTC.

This CDR3 is CASSRRGWNQPQHF. CDR3 bases: TGTGCCAGCAGTCGAAGGGGGTGGAATCAGCCCCAGCATTTT. This chain joins TRBV6-5 and TRBJ1-5; TRBD1 is a possible D gene (6 bases). V lost 5 bases and J lost 4, with 12 bases in between. The CDR3 contains 14 residues. Germline values: CDR1 MNHEY, CDR2 SVGAGI.

CDR3 sequence: CASSCAYEQYF. CDR3 sequence (DNA): TGTGCCAGCAGTTGCGCCTACGAGCAGTACTTC. The rearrangement uses TRBV6-8 and TRBJ2-7; D ambiguous. The V end lost 4 bases, the J end lost 2 bases, and 3 bases lay between the germline ends. The CDR3 spans 11 residues. The germline CDR1 and CDR2 sequences are MNHGY and SAAAGT.

In its sample, this clone was seen a few times. V is TRBV28 and J is TRBJ1-4; tentatively, D is TRBD1 (6 bases). Between the trimmed V and J ends, which lost 6 bases and 8 bases, there was a span of 13 bases. CDR1 and CDR2 from the germline V gene are MDHEN and SYDVKM. CDR3 size: 13 residues. The CDR3 nucleotides are TGTGCCAGCAGCCCAGGGGATAGGGAAAAACTGTTTTTT. Protein product: CASSPGDREKLFF.

The genes are TRBV11-2 and TRBJ2-2; 9 bases fit TRBD1. This CDR3 spans 17 amino acids. Germline-derived CDR1 and CDR2 are SGHAT and FQNNGV. Germline trimming cut 0 bases from V and 4 bases from J; bases unmatched to any gene: 6. This CDR3 is CASSLDRDRVFTGELFF. As DNA, the CDR3 is TGTGCCAGCAGCTTAGATCGGGACAGGGTTTTCACCGGGGAGCTGTTTTTT.

This chain uses TRBV18 with TRBJ1-1; TRBD1 matches at 7 bases. Germline trimming cut 3 bases from V and 1 base from J; bases unmatched to any gene: 5. This CDR3 is 15 amino acids long. Germline V lookup: CDR1 KGHSH, CDR2 LQKENI. CDR3 sequence: CASSPVTGTNTEAFF. CDR3 nucleotides: TGTGCCAGCTCACCCGTGACAGGGACGAACACTGAAGCTTTCTTT. Supplemented by reference TRBV18 and TRBJ1-1, the full variable domain reads NAGVMQNPRHLVRRRGQEARLRCSPMKGHSHVYWYRQLPEEGLKFMVYLQKENIIDESGMPKERFSAEFPKEGPSILRIQQVVRGDSAAYFCASSPVTGTNTEAFFGQGTRLTVV.

The chain carries TRBV28 and TRBJ1-4; 9 bases fit TRBD1. CDR1 and CDR2 (germline): MDHEN, SYDVKM. CDR3 size: 16 residues. With V trimmed by 4 bases and J by 8 bases, 11 bases remained unmatched. The CDR3 DNA sequence: TGTGCCAGCAGTTCAGTGGGGGGGACAGGGAGAGAAAAACTGTTTTTT. This gives the protein CASSSVGGTGREKLFF.

The gene calls are TRBV18 and TRBJ1-2; 9 bases line up with TRBD1. Germline loops: CDR1 KGHSH, CDR2 LQKENI. This CDR3 is 17 amino acids long. The V and J ends lost 4 bases and 5 bases, in that order; junction bases with no gene match: 14. CDR3 in amino acids: CASSHAGTGLRGYGYTF. The CDR3 DNA sequence: TGTGCCAGCTCACACGCCGGGACAGGGCTACGGGGGTATGGCTACACCTTC.

This chain joins TRBV19 and TRBJ2-7, with a tentative D call TRBD1 (6 bases). Trimming took off 5 bases at V and 2 bases at J, with 16 bases between the two ends. Germline assignment: CDR1 LNHDA and CDR2 SQIVND (reference sequence). The CDR3 consists of 15 residues. CDR3 sequence reads: CASSATDRRAYEQYF. In nucleotides, the CDR3 is TGTGCCAGTAGTGCAACAGACAGGCGAGCCTACGAGCAGTACTTC.

The genes are TRBV12-5 and TRBJ2-4; perhaps TRBD2 as D (5 bases). The ends were cut back, 3 bases at V and 0 bases at J, with 6 bases in the middle. CDR3 size: 14 residues. CDR1 is LGHNT and CDR2 is FRNRAP in the germline V gene. The CDR3 DNA sequence: TGTGCTAGTGGTTTAGGAGGAGCCAAAAACATTCAGTACTTC. Amino acid sequence: CASGLGGAKNIQYF.

This clone came up once. The V call is TRBV7-2, the J call TRBJ2-3, with D hard to call. This CDR3 region has 12 residues. Germline V gene sequence: CDR1 SGHTA, CDR2 FQGNSA. The V and J ends lost 6 bases and 1 base respectively, with 5 bases between them. The CDR3 DNA is TGTGCCAGCAGGTCAGGCACAGATACGCAGTATTTT. This encodes CASRSGTDTQYF.

The chain combines TRBV19 with TRBJ1-5; TRBD1 aligns across 8 bases. CDR1 and CDR2 from the germline V gene are LNHDA and SQIVND (reference sequence). J lost 4 bases, V lost 0 bases, and 2 bases had no gene match. CDR3 length equals 15 residues. CDR3 sequence (DNA): TGTGCCAGTAGTATAGATACAGGGGGTAATCAGCCCCAGCATTTT. Translating gives CASSIDTGGNQPQHF.

V is TRBV5-1 and J is TRBJ2-3; D uncertain. The CDR3 spans 13 residues. V lost 8 bases to trimming and J lost 0 bases, with 10 bases between them. Germline CDR1 reads SGHRS; CDR2 reads YFSETQ. Here the CDR3 DNA reads TGCGCCAGTTGCCCAACTAGCACAGATACGCAGTATTTT. It translates to CASCPTSTDTQYF.

V and J are TRBV4-3 and TRBJ2-5; 7 nucleotides align to TRBD2. CDR1 is LGHNA, CDR2 YSLEER, per germline. The CDR3 consists of 14 residues. V was clipped by 1 base and J by 3 bases; unmatched bases: 2. The CDR3 sequence: CASSQGTREETQYF. The CDR3 DNA reads TGCGCCAGCAGCCAAGGGACTAGGGAAGAGACCCAGTACTTC.

This clone was observed a handful of times. This chain links TRBV6-2 or TRBV6-3 with TRBJ2-2; TRBD2 agrees at 8 bases. Germline values: CDR1 MNHEY, CDR2 SVGEGT. The junction had 0 bases not matched to a gene; V was cut back by 4 bases and J by 5 bases. This CDR3 comprises 13 residues. CDR3 DNA sequence: TGTGCCAGCAGTTTAGCGGGAACCGGGGAGCTGTTTTTT. Translated: CASSLAGTGELFF.